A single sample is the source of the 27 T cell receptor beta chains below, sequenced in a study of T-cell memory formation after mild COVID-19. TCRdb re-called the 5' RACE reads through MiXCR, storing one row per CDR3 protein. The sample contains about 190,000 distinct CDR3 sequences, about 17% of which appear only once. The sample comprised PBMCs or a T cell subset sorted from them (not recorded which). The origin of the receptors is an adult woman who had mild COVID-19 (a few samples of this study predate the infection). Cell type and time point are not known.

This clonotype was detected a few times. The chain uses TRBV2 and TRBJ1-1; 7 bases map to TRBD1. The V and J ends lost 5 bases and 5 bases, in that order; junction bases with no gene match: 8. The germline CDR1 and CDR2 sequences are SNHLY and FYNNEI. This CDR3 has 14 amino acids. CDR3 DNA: TGTGCCAGCAGTAACACAGGGGAGAGTACTGAAGCTTTCTTT. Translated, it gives CASSNTGESTEAFF. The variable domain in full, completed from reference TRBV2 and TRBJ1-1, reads EPEVTQTPSHQVTQMGQEVILRCVPISNHLYFYWYRQILGQKVEFLVSFYNNEISEKSEIFDDQFSVERPDGSNFTLKIRSTKLEDSAMYFCASSNTGESTEAFFGQGTRLTVV.

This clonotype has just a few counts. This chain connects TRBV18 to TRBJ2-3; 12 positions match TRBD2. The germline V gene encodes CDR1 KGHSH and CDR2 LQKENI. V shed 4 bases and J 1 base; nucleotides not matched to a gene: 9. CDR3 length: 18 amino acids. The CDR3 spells CASSLRTSGTSGTDTQYF. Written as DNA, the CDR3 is TGTGCCAGCTCACTAAGGACTAGCGGGACTTCGGGCACAGATACGCAGTATTTT.

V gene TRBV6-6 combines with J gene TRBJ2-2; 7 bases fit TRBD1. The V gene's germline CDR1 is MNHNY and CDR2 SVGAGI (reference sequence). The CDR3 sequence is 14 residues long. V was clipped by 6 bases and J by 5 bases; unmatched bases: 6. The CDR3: CASRGDRRTGELFF. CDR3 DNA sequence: TGTGCCAGCAGGGGGGACAGAAGGACCGGGGAGCTGTTTTTT.

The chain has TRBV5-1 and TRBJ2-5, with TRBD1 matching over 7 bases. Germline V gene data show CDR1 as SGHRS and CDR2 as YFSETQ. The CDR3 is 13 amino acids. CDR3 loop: CAASLGGGETQYF. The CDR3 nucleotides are TGCGCAGCATCCTTAGGGGGCGGGGAGACCCAGTACTTC.

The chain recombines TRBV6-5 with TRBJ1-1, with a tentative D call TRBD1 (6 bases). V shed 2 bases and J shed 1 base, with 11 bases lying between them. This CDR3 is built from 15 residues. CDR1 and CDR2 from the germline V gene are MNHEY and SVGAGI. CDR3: CASSYRPTGNTEAFF. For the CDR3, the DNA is TGTGCCAGCAGTTACCGCCCGACAGGGAACACTGAAGCTTTCTTT.

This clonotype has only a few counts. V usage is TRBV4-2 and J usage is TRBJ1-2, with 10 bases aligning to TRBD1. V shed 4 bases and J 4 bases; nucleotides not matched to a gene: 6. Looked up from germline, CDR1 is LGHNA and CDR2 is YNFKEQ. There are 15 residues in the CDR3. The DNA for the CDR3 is TGTGCCAGCAGCCCCGGGACAGGGGATTCCTATGGCTACACCTTC. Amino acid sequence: CASSPGTGDSYGYTF.

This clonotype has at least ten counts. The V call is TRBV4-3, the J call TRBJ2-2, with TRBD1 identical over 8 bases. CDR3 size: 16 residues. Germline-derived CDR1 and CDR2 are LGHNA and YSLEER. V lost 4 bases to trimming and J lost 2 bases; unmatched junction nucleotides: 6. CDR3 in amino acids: CASSRGQGINTGELFF. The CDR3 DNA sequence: TGCGCCAGCAGCCGAGGACAGGGAATAAACACCGGGGAGCTGTTTTTT.

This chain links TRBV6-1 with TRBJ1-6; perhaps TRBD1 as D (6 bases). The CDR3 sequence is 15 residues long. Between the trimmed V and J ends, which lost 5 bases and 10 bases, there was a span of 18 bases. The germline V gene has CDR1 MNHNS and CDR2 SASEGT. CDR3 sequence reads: CASSTNRVPSSPLHF. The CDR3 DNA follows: TGTGCCAGCAGTACAAACAGGGTCCCTAGCTCACCCCTCCACTTT.

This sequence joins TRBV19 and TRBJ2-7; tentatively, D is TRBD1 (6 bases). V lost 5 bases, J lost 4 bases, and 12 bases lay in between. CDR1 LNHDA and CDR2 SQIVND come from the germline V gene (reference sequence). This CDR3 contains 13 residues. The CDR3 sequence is CASSYMGAYEQYF. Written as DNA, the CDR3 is TGTGCCAGTAGTTACATGGGGGCTTACGAGCAGTACTTC. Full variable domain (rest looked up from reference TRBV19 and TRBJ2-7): DGGITQSPKYLFRKEGQNVTLSCEQNLNHDAMYWYRQDPGQGLRLIYYSQIVNDFQKGDIAEGYSVSREKKESFPLTVTSAQKNPTAFYLCASSYMGAYEQYFGPGTRLTVT.

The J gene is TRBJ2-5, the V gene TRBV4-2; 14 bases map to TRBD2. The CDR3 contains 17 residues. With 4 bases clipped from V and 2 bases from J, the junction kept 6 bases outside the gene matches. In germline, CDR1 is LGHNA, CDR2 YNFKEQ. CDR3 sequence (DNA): TGTGCCAGCAGCCCTGGGACTAGCGGGGGCAATCAAGAGACCCAGTACTTC. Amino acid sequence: CASSPGTSGGNQETQYF.

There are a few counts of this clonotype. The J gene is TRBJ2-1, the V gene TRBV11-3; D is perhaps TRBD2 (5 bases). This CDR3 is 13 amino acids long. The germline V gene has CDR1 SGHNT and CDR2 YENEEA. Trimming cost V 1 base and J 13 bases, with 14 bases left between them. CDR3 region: CASSLVWSGKQFF. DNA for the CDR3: TGTGCCAGCAGCTTAGTCTGGTCGGGAAAACAGTTCTTC.

CDR3 in amino acids: CASSQVQVGGRSDTQYF. Written as DNA, the CDR3 is TGTGCCAGCAGCCAAGTGCAAGTGGGAGGGAGGTCAGATACGCAGTATTTT. This sequence joins TRBV4-2 and TRBJ2-3; 7 bases line up with TRBD2. J was trimmed by 4 bases and V by 1 base; bases with no gene match: 11. The germline gives CDR1 LGHNA, CDR2 YNFKEQ. This CDR3 spans 17 amino acids.

The CDR3 protein is CASGGDSINTEAFF. The CDR3 coding sequence is TGTGCTAGTGGTGGAGACAGCATTAACACTGAAGCTTTCTTT. This chain connects TRBV12-5 to TRBJ1-1, with D perhaps TRBD1 (5 bases). V was clipped by 5 bases and J by 2 bases, with 12 bases between them. There are 14 residues in the CDR3. Germline CDR1 and CDR2: LGHNT and FRNRAP. The entire variable domain, with the rest obtained from reference TRBV12-5 and TRBJ1-1, is as follows: DARVTQTPRHKVTEMGQEVTMRCQPILGHNTVFWYRQTMMQGLELLAYFRNRAPLDDSGMPKDRFSAEMPDATLATLKIQPSEPRDSAVYFCASGGDSINTEAFFGQGTRLTVV.

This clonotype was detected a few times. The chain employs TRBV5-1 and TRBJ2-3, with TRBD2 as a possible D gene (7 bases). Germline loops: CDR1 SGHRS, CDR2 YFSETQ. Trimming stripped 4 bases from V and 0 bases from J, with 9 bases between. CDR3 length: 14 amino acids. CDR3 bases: TGCGCCAGCAGCCGCGGGGGCAGCACAGATACGCAGTATTTT. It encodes CASSRGGSTDTQYF.

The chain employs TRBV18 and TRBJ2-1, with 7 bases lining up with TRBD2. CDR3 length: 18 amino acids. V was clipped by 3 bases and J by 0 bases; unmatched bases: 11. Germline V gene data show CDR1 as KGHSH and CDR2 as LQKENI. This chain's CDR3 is CASSPGRSAGISYNEQFF. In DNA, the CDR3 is TGTGCCAGCTCACCGGGGCGGTCAGCGGGGATCTCCTACAATGAGCAGTTCTTC.

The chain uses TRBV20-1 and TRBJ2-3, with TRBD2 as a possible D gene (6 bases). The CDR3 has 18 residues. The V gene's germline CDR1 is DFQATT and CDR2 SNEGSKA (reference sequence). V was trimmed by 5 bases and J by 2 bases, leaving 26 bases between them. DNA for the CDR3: TGCAGTGCTCTACCCCCCAGCGGGCTGGGGAGTTACACAGATACGCAGTATTTT. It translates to CSALPPSGLGSYTDTQYF.

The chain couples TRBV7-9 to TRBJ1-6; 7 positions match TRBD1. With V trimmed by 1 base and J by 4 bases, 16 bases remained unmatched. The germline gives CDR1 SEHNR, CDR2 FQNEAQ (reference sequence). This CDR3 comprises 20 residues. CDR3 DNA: TGTGCCAGCAGCTTAGGGCAGGGGGTTCCTCGCGTTATTTATAATTCACCCCTCCACTTT. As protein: CASSLGQGVPRVIYNSPLHF.

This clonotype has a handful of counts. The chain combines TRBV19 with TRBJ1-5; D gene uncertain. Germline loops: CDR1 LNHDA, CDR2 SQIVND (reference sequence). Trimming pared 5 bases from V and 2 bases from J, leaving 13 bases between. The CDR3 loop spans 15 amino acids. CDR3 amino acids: CASSAQRSRNQPQHF. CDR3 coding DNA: TGTGCCAGTAGTGCCCAAAGGTCTCGCAATCAGCCCCAGCATTTT.

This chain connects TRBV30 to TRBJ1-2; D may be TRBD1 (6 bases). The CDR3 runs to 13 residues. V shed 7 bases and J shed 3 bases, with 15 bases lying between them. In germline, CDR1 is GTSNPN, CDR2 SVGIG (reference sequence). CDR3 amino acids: CASPDSTDYGYTF. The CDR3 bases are TGTGCCTCACCGGACAGTACGGACTATGGCTACACCTTC.

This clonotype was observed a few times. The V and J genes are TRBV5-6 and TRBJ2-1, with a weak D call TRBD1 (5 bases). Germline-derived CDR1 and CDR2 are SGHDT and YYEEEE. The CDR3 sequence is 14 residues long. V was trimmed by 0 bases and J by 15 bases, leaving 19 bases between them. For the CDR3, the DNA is TGTGCCAGCAGCTTGGCTTGGACAAATGATGGAAGGTTCTTC. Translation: CASSLAWTNDGRFF.

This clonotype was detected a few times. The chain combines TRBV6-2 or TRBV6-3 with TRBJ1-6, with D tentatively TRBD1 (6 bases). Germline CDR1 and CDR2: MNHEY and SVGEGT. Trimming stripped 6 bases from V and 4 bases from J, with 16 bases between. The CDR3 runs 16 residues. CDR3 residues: CASSDYGGRYNSPLHF. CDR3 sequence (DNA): TGTGCCAGCAGCGATTACGGGGGCCGGTATAATTCACCCCTCCACTTT.

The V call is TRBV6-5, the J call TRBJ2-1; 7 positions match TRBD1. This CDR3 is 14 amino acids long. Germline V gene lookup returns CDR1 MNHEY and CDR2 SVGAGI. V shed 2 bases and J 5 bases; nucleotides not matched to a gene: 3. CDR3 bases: TGTGCCAGCAGTTACGACAGGGTGGACAATGAGCAGTTCTTC. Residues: CASSYDRVDNEQFF.

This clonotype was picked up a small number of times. The CDR3: CASSEGGPVFEQYF. CDR3 DNA: TGCGCCAGCAGCGAAGGGGGACCCGTGTTCGAGCAGTACTTC. The chain joins TRBV5-1 to TRBJ2-7, with a weak D call TRBD1 (6 bases). The CDR3 spans 14 residues. V was shortened by 4 bases and J by 6 bases, with 17 bases between the two germline ends. Germline CDR1 and CDR2: SGHRS and YFSETQ. Using reference TRBV5-1 and TRBJ2-7 for the parts outside the CDR3, the full variable domain is KAGVTQTPRYLIKTRGQQVTLSCSPISGHRSVSWYQQTPGQGLQFLFEYFSETQRNKGNFPGRFSGRQFSNSRSEMNVSTLELGDSALYLCASSEGGPVFEQYFGPGTRLTVT.

CDR3 in DNA: TGTGCCTGGAGCAAGGGACCCACCCGGAGCGAGCAGTACTTC. Protein product: CAWSKGPTRSEQYF. The J gene is TRBJ2-7, the V gene TRBV30; D is perhaps TRBD1 or TRBD2 (5 bases each). The germline gives CDR1 GTSNPN, CDR2 SVGIG (reference sequence). There are 14 residues in the CDR3. Trimming stripped 3 bases from V and 6 bases from J, with 18 bases between.

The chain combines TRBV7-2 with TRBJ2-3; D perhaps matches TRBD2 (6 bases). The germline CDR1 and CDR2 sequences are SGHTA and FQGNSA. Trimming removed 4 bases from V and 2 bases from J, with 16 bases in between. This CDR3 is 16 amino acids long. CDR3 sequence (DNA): TGTGCCAGCAGCTCCAAGGCGGGACCACCCACAGATACGCAGTATTTT. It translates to CASSSKAGPPTDTQYF.

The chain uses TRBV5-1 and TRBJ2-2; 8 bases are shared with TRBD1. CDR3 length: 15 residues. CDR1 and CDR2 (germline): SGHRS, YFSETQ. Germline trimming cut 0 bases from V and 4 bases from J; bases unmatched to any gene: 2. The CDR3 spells CASSLVRGPTGELFF. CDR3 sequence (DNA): TGCGCCAGCAGCTTGGTCAGGGGGCCCACCGGGGAGCTGTTTTTT.

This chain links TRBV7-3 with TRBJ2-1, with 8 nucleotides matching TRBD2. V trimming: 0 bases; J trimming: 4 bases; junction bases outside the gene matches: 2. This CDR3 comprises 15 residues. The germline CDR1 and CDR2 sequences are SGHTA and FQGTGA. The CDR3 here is CASSLTASGYNEQFF. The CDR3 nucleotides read TGTGCCAGCAGCTTAACGGCTAGCGGGTACAATGAGCAGTTCTTC.